The 29 T cell receptor beta chains listed next were all sequenced from one sample in a study of blood T cell repertoires in COVID-19 (TCRdb year 2020). The library relied on the immunoSEQ multiplex PCR assay. Entries here come from immuneACCESS through TCRdb and include only in-frame sequences with V and J called. Some clones fail to appear in such tables; in the studies checked, an unresolved V gene covers under half of the shortfall, and the cause of the remainder is unknown. The sample data list 150,000 to 200,000 clones, and under 85% of these were observed just once. The ten most abundant clones make up 7.6% of the sample. The sequencing sample was made of peripheral blood. These receptor sequences come from a woman in her 70s with COVID-19, enrolled during active disease.

The table lists this clone with a few counts. The gene calls are TRBV28 and TRBJ1-5; 8 bases fit TRBD1. The CDR3 is 15 residues long. The V segment lost 4 bases and the J segment 2 bases; nucleotides outside the gene matches: 4. Per the germline V gene, CDR1 is MDHEN and CDR2 is SYDVKM. The CDR3: CASSSSTGGNQPQHF. The CDR3 DNA is TGTGCCAGCAGTTCCTCGACAGGGGGCAATCAGCCCCAGCATTTT.

J is TRBJ2-2 and V is TRBV9; 7 bases align to TRBD1. The V gene's germline CDR1 is SGDLS and CDR2 YYNGEE. Trimming at V came to 1 base and at J to 4 bases, leaving 10 bases not matched to a gene. CDR3 length: 17 residues. This CDR3 reads CASSVTDRDSGTGELFF. The CDR3 nucleotides are TGTGCCAGCAGCGTAACGGACCGGGACAGTGGCACCGGGGAGCTGTTTTTT.

This chain links TRBV7-2 with TRBJ2-7, with D unresolved. This CDR3 has 14 residues. V shed 5 bases and J shed 6 bases, with 17 bases lying between them. Germline assignment: CDR1 SGHTA and CDR2 FQGNSA. The CDR3 DNA sequence: TGTGCCAGCAGCCTTGTGCGGTCAGAGAGCGAGCAGTACTTC. This codes for CASSLVRSESEQYF.

The CDR3 nucleotides read TGTGCCAGCTCACCAGTACAGGGGAGCTATGGCTACACCTTC. Its protein product is CASSPVQGSYGYTF. This rearrangement joins TRBV18 to TRBJ1-2; TRBD1 aligns across 7 bases. The CDR3 runs 14 residues. V shed 2 bases and J 4 bases; nucleotides not matched to a gene: 4. Germline V gene lookup returns CDR1 KGHSH and CDR2 LQKENI. Drawing the rest from reference TRBV18 and TRBJ1-2, the complete variable domain is NAGVMQNPRHLVRRRGQEARLRCSPMKGHSHVYWYRQLPEEGLKFMVYLQKENIIDESGMPKERFSAEFPKEGPSILRIQQVVRGDSAAYFCASSPVQGSYGYTFGSGTRLTVV.

This chain links TRBV28 with TRBJ2-1, with 8 bases lining up with TRBD2. The V and J ends lost 4 bases and 4 bases, in that order; junction bases with no gene match: 9. This CDR3 contains 16 residues. In germline, CDR1 is MDHEN, CDR2 SYDVKM. The CDR3 spells CASSSISGKGYNEQFF. CDR3 bases: TGTGCCAGCAGTTCCATTAGCGGGAAGGGTTACAATGAGCAGTTCTTC.

This clone was seen once. The chain is built from TRBV27 and TRBJ1-4; 7 nucleotides align to TRBD1. This CDR3 contains 14 residues. V lost 6 bases, J lost 5 bases, and 6 bases stayed unmatched. The germline V gene encodes CDR1 MNHEY and CDR2 SMNVEV (reference sequence). CDR3 in DNA: TGTGCCAGCAGACCGGGACAGCAGAATGAAAAACTGTTTTTT. Translated, it gives CASRPGQQNEKLFF.

The gene calls are TRBV28 and TRBJ2-2, with 12 bases aligning to TRBD1. The germline V gene encodes CDR1 MDHEN and CDR2 SYDVKM. Trimming at V came to 7 bases and at J to 7 bases, leaving 7 bases not matched to a gene. This CDR3 contains 15 residues. CDR3 region: CASMGDRGRVGELFF. The CDR3 bases are TGTGCCAGCATGGGGGACAGGGGGCGAGTCGGGGAGCTGTTTTTT.

V usage is TRBV19 and J usage is TRBJ2-5, with 9 bases fitting TRBD1. This CDR3 has 17 amino acids. Looked up from germline, CDR1 is LNHDA and CDR2 is SQIVND (reference sequence). V dropped 4 bases and J dropped 5; count of bases not matched to a gene: 14. In nucleotides, the CDR3 is TGTGCCAGTAGTACCGCGGGAAGGGGACAGGGCCTGGAGACCCAGTACTTC. Translation gives CASSTAGRGQGLETQYF.

This chain uses TRBV20-1 with TRBJ1-1; D not certain. Trimming took 5 bases from V and 6 from J, leaving 10 bases between them. Germline-derived CDR1 and CDR2 are DFQATT and SNEGSKA (reference sequence). CDR3 size: 11 residues. The CDR3 sequence is CSAYGEAEAFF. In DNA, the CDR3 is TGCAGTGCTTACGGGGAGGCTGAAGCTTTCTTT.

This clone has ten or more counts. V gene TRBV9 combines with J gene TRBJ1-6, with D possibly being TRBD1 (6 bases). Trimming stripped 3 bases from V and 5 bases from J, with 12 bases between. The CDR3 extends over 15 amino acids. Per germline, CDR1 SGDLS and CDR2 YYNGEE. DNA for the CDR3: TGTGCCAGCAGCGCGAAATGGACAGATAATTCACCCCTCCACTTT. This gives the protein CASSAKWTDNSPLHF. The whole variable domain, remainder taken from reference TRBV9 and TRBJ1-6, is DSGVTQTPKHLITATGQRVTLRCSPRSGDLSVYWYQQSLDQGLQFLIQYYNGEERAKGNILERFSAQQFPDLHSELNLSSLELGDSALYFCASSAKWTDNSPLHFGNGTRLTVT.

CDR3 region: CASSLYDRKPGNTIYF. The DNA for the CDR3 is TGTGCCAGCAGCTTGTACGACAGGAAACCTGGAAACACCATATATTTT. The chain has TRBV5-6 and TRBJ1-3, with D perhaps TRBD1 (6 bases). This CDR3 comprises 16 residues. In germline, CDR1 is SGHDT, CDR2 YYEEEE. V was cut by 1 base and J by 2 bases, with 13 bases left in between.

The chain recombines TRBV29-1 with TRBJ2-7, with no clear D. Deletions cut 2 bases from V and 4 bases from J, with 15 bases between. Germline loops: CDR1 SQVTM, CDR2 ANQGSEA. The CDR3 length is 14 residues. The CDR3 DNA sequence: TGCAGCGTTGAATCGGCGGAAAAAGCGTACGAGCAGTACTTC. Translating it yields CSVESAEKAYEQYF.

The chain recombines TRBV7-2 with TRBJ2-1, with TRBD1 matching over 9 bases. Germline V gene data show CDR1 as SGHTA and CDR2 as FQGNSA. The CDR3 is 16 residues long. The ends lost 0 bases at V and 8 bases at J; junction bases unmatched: 8. CDR3 loop: CASSLAATGGFHEQFF. In DNA form, the CDR3 reads TGTGCCAGCAGCTTAGCGGCGACAGGGGGTTTCCATGAGCAGTTCTTC.

A single count supports this clone. The chain has TRBV4-3 and TRBJ2-3; a weak D match, TRBD1 (5 bases). The germline V gene encodes CDR1 LGHNA and CDR2 YSLEER. This CDR3 is built from 14 residues. V was pared by 0 bases and J by 10 bases, with 14 bases between. DNA for the CDR3: TGCGCCAGCAGCCAAGATAGGGGCGGCAGAGCGCAGTATTTT. Translation gives CASSQDRGGRAQYF.

The table lists this clone with a count of one. This chain links TRBV6-6 with TRBJ2-5; D is possibly TRBD2 (7 bases). The CDR3 spans 14 residues. Germline V gene lookup returns CDR1 MNHNY and CDR2 SVGAGI (reference sequence). The V end was cut by 6 bases, the J end by 2 bases, with 13 bases between. The CDR3 nucleotides read TGTGCCAGCAGCCCCGGGGGGACACAAGAGACCCAGTACTTC. This sequence encodes CASSPGGTQETQYF.

The gene calls are TRBV5-8 and TRBJ1-1; D is undetermined. This CDR3 contains 12 residues. The V end was cut by 4 bases, the J end by 8 bases, with 12 bases between. Per the germline V gene, CDR1 is SGHTS and CDR2 is YDEGEE. For the CDR3, the DNA is TGTGCCAGCAGCCCCGCAGGAAACGAAGCTTTCTTT. Its translation is CASSPAGNEAFF.

The genes are TRBV19 and TRBJ1-1; no firm D call. This CDR3 contains 16 residues. V was clipped by 0 bases and J by 3 bases, with 14 bases between them. Per the germline V gene, CDR1 is LNHDA and CDR2 is SQIVND (reference sequence). CDR3 nucleotides: TGTGCCAGTAGTATAGATAGGCACGGAGTTGACACTGAAGCTTTCTTT. Its translation: CASSIDRHGVDTEAFF.

Here the CDR3 DNA reads TGTGCCAGCTCGACCGGGATCACCGGGGAGCTGTTTTTT. The encoded protein is CASSTGITGELFF. This chain uses TRBV28 with TRBJ2-2, with a tentative D call TRBD2 (5 bases). Germline CDR1 and CDR2: MDHEN and SYDVKM. Deletions cut 8 bases from V and 4 bases from J, with 11 bases between. This CDR3 is built from 13 residues.

This clone was seen a handful of times. The chain carries TRBV6-2 or TRBV6-3 and TRBJ2-4; 8 bases align to TRBD2. This CDR3 has 17 residues. In germline, CDR1 is MNHEY, CDR2 SVGEGT. V lost 6 bases to trimming and J lost 6 bases; unmatched junction nucleotides: 16. The CDR3: CASSPRSGGTRGNIQYF. Written as DNA, the CDR3 is TGTGCCAGCAGCCCTCGATCGGGGGGGACTAGAGGAAACATTCAGTACTTC.

The chain couples TRBV4-3 to TRBJ2-1; 9 bases are shared with TRBD2. The V gene's germline CDR1 is LGHNA and CDR2 YSLEER. After removal of 4 bases from V and 9 bases from J, the junction contained 13 bases not matched to a gene. The CDR3 runs to 16 residues. The CDR3 DNA follows: TGCGCCAGCAGCCCTGGACTCGCGGGAGGGCCGAGTGAGCAGTTCTTC. Its protein is CASSPGLAGGPSEQFF.

This clone was found a few times. This rearrangement joins TRBV7-9 to TRBJ1-2, with a possible D match to TRBD1 (6 bases). Trimming took off 2 bases at V and 8 bases at J, with 12 bases between the two ends. CDR3 length: 13 amino acids. The germline CDR1 and CDR2 sequences are SEHNR and FQNEAQ (reference sequence). The CDR3 region is CASSLNQGNGYTF. CDR3 sequence (DNA): TGTGCCAGCAGCTTAAACCAGGGGAACGGCTACACCTTC. The complete variable domain, with remaining parts taken from reference TRBV7-9 and TRBJ1-2, reads DTGVSQNPRHKITKRGQNVTFRCDPISEHNRLYWYRQTLGQGPEFLTYFQNEAQLEKSRLLSDRFSAERPKGSFSTLEIQRTEQGDSAMYLCASSLNQGNGYTFGSGTRLTVV.

This chain connects TRBV4-3 to TRBJ2-1, with D perhaps TRBD2 (6 bases). This CDR3 is 16 amino acids long. Between the trimmed V and J ends, which lost 0 bases and 4 bases, there was a span of 13 bases. Germline values: CDR1 LGHNA, CDR2 YSLEER. This CDR3 is CASSQEVGGRYNEQFF. CDR3 bases: TGCGCCAGCAGCCAAGAGGTCGGGGGACGATACAATGAGCAGTTCTTC.

The CDR3 region is CASSQGVVETQYF. CDR3 coding DNA: TGTGCCAGCAGTCAGGGGGTTGTAGAGACCCAGTACTTC. V usage is TRBV12-3 or TRBV12-4 and J usage is TRBJ2-5, with 7 bases that match TRBD1. The CDR3 has 13 amino acids. V shed 5 bases, J shed 4 bases, and the junction held 4 bases outside the gene matches.

This clone was detected once. This chain connects TRBV7-2 to TRBJ1-3; 7 bases are shared with TRBD1. The CDR3 length is 17 residues. V lost 0 bases to trimming and J lost 1 base; unmatched junction nucleotides: 6. Germline values: CDR1 SGHTA, CDR2 FQGNSA. Here the CDR3 reads CASSLAPGGWSGNTIYF. In DNA, the CDR3 is TGTGCCAGCAGCTTAGCTCCAGGGGGATGGTCTGGAAACACCATATATTTT. Variable domain in full (rest from reference TRBV7-2 and TRBJ1-3): GAGVSQSPSNKVTEKGKDVELRCDPISGHTALYWYRQSLGQGLEFLIYFQGNSAPDKSGLPSDRFSAERTGGSVSTLTIQRTQQEDSAVYLCASSLAPGGWSGNTIYFGEGSWLTVV.

This clone showed up just a few times. The chain joins TRBV7-8 to TRBJ1-6, with TRBD1 matching over 12 bases. V was pared by 5 bases and J by 8 bases, with 7 bases of the junction left unmatched. Germline V CDR1 and CDR2: SGHVS, FQNEAQ. The CDR3 totals 16 residues. Here the CDR3 DNA reads TGTGCCAGCAGCCACCGGGACAGGGGGCCCGATTCACCCCTCCACTTT. Translated, it gives CASSHRDRGPDSPLHF.

The chain links TRBV29-1 to TRBJ1-5, with TRBD1 matching 9 bases. With 4 bases clipped from V and 2 bases from J, the junction kept 15 bases outside the gene matches. This CDR3 spans 18 amino acids. Germline CDR1 SQVTM, CDR2 ANQGSEA. The DNA for the CDR3 is TGCAGCGTTGTAGTTGGCGACAGGGGGAATAGGGGCAATCAGCCCCAGCATTTT. This sequence encodes CSVVVGDRGNRGNQPQHF. The full variable domain, with the rest looked up from reference TRBV29-1 and TRBJ1-5, is SAVISQKPSRDICQRGTSLTIQCQVDSQVTMMFWYRQQPGQSLTLIATANQGSEATYESGFVIDKFPISRPNLTFSTLTVSNMSPEDSSIYLCSVVVGDRGNRGNQPQHFGDGTRLSIL.

CDR3 nucleotides: TGTGCCACCAGCAGAGATCGGGGGGATCAGCCCCAGCATTTT. As protein: CATSRDRGDQPQHF. The chain combines TRBV15 with TRBJ1-5; TRBD1 might be the D (5 bases). In germline, CDR1 is LNHNV, CDR2 YYDKDF (reference sequence). Trimming removed 0 bases from V and 5 bases from J, with 8 bases in between. The CDR3 sequence is 14 residues long. The full variable domain, in which reference TRBV15 and TRBJ1-5 provide the parts outside the CDR3, is DAMVIQNPRYQVTQFGKPVTLSCSQTLNHNVMYWYQQKSSQAPKLLFHYYDKDFNNEADTPDNFQSRRPNTSFCFLDIRSPGLGDTAMYLCATSRDRGDQPQHFGDGTRLSIL.

The chain has TRBV3-1 (or the pseudogene TRBV3-2) and TRBJ2-3, with TRBD2 matching over 12 bases. The V gene end was trimmed by 3 bases and the J gene end by 0 bases; junction bases not matched to a gene: 13. The CDR3 has 20 residues. The germline CDR1 and CDR2 sequences are LGHDT and YNNKEL (reference sequence). CDR3 nucleotide sequence: TGTGCCAGCAGCCATCCGACTAGCGGGAGCTCGGCATCTAGCACAGATACGCAGTATTTT. Protein: CASSHPTSGSSASSTDTQYF.

The genes are TRBV5-6 and TRBJ2-3, with 11 positions matching TRBD2. The J segment lost 3 bases and the V segment lost 5 bases, leaving 5 bases of the junction unmatched. Germline V gives CDR1 SGHDT, CDR2 YYEEEE. This CDR3 has 15 amino acids. Written as DNA, the CDR3 is TGTGCCAGCAGACTGTTAGCGGGGGGGACAGATACGCAGTATTTT. Its protein is CASRLLAGGTDTQYF. The full variable domain, in which reference TRBV5-6 and TRBJ2-3 provide the parts outside the CDR3, is DAGVTQSPTHLIKTRGQQVTLRCSPKSGHDTVSWYQQALGQGPQFIFQYYEEEERQRGNFPDRFSGHQFPNYSSELNVNALLLGDSALYLCASRLLAGGTDTQYFGPGTRLTVL.